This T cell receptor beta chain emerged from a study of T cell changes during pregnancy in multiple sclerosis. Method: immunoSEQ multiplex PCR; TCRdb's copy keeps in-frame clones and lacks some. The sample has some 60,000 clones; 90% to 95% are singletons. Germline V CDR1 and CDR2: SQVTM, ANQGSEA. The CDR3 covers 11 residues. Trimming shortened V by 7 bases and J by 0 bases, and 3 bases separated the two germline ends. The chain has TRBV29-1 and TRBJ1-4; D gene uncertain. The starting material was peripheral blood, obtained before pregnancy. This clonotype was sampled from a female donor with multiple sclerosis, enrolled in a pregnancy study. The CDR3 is CSAATNEKLFF. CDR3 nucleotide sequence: TGCAGCGCCGCAACTAATGAAAAACTGTTTTTT. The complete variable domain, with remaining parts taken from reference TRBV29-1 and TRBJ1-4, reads SAVISQKPSRDICQRGTSLTIQCQVDSQVTMMFWYRQQPGQSLTLIATANQGSEATYESGFVIDKFPISRPNLTFSTLTVSNMSPEDSSIYLCSAATNEKLFFGSGTQLSVL.